These 19 T cell receptor beta chains were sequenced from one sample in a study of blood T cell repertoires in COVID-19 (dated by TCRdb to 2018 to 2021). The library was produced with the immunoSEQ multiplex PCR assay. This immuneACCESS table, as held by TCRdb, lists in-frame sequences with V and J called but not all clones. Of the missing ones, under half trace to an unresolved V gene in checked studies; the others have no known cause. Counted in this sample were under 300,000 clones; 70% to 90% of them appeared once. The top ten constitute roughly 3.7% of the sample. Material: peripheral blood. These receptors all come from a woman aged 40 to 49 with acute or convalescent COVID-19.

The chain recombines TRBV12-3 or TRBV12-4 with TRBJ1-5; D remains ambiguous. The V and J ends lost 3 bases and 6 bases respectively, with 9 bases between them. The CDR3 loop spans 13 amino acids. In DNA form, the CDR3 reads TGTGCCAGCAGTTTGGGGAGGGTTCAGCCCCAGCATTTT. Protein: CASSLGRVQPQHF.

The chain uses TRBV20-1 and TRBJ2-5; TRBD1 matches at 8 bases. V shed 7 bases and J 5 bases; nucleotides not matched to a gene: 3. The germline V gene has CDR1 DFQATT and CDR2 SNEGSKA (reference sequence). This CDR3 is built from 11 residues. The CDR3 DNA is TGCAGTGTAAACAGGGGGGAGACCCAGTACTTC. It yields the protein CSVNRGETQYF.

The gene calls are TRBV15 and TRBJ1-5; TRBD1 matches 8 bases. CDR3 length: 15 amino acids. J gave up 7 bases and V 4 bases, and 9 bases lay outside the gene matches. Germline CDR1 reads LNHNV; CDR2 reads YYDKDF (reference sequence). CDR3: CATSTNNRGAQPQHF. In DNA form, the CDR3 reads TGTGCCACCAGCACCAACAACAGGGGGGCGCAGCCCCAGCATTTT.

The chain recombines TRBV18 with TRBJ1-5; D gene uncertain. The ends were cut back, 5 bases at V and 7 bases at J, with 15 bases in the middle. The CDR3 spans 14 residues. Looked up from germline, CDR1 is KGHSH and CDR2 is LQKENI. CDR3: CASSSSRGGQPQHF. The DNA for the CDR3 is TGTGCCAGCTCAAGCTCCCGAGGAGGACAGCCCCAGCATTTT.

The J gene is TRBJ2-7, the V gene TRBV11-2, with TRBD1 matching 7 bases. Germline values: CDR1 SGHAT, CDR2 FQNNGV. V trimming: 3 bases; J trimming: 6 bases; junction bases outside the gene matches: 8. This CDR3 is built from 14 residues. Written as DNA, the CDR3 is TGTGCCAGCAGCTTCTTAGGGGGCCCCGTCGAGCAGTACGTC. It encodes CASSFLGGPVEQYV.

The chain recombines TRBV19 with TRBJ1-2, with D possibly being TRBD1 (6 bases). The germline CDR1 and CDR2 sequences are LNHDA and SQIVND (reference sequence). Trimming took 6 bases from V and 4 from J, leaving 18 bases between them. CDR3 length equals 15 residues. CDR3 nucleotides: TGTGCCAGTAGCTCCAGGGGCCCGGCGATCTATGGCTACACCTTC. This gives the protein CASSSRGPAIYGYTF.

The chain combines TRBV15 with TRBJ1-5; 9 bases are a match to TRBD1. CDR1 LNHNV and CDR2 YYDKDF come from the germline V gene (reference sequence). This CDR3 region has 15 residues. The ends lost 1 base at V and 6 bases at J; junction bases unmatched: 4. CDR3 amino acids: CATSRGTGVGQPQHF. In DNA, the CDR3 is TGTGCCACCAGCAGAGGGACAGGGGTGGGTCAGCCCCAGCATTTT.

This sequence joins TRBV4-2 and TRBJ2-3; 11 bases are a match to TRBD2. V shed 0 bases and J 6 bases; nucleotides not matched to a gene: 11. The CDR3 runs 18 residues. Germline V CDR1 and CDR2: LGHNA, YNFKEQ. CDR3 DNA sequence: TGTGCCAGCAGCCAAGATGTAGGACTAGCGGGCCGTAGGGATACGCAGTATTTT. Amino acids: CASSQDVGLAGRRDTQYF.

This clone was seen at least ten times. The chain carries TRBV5-5 and TRBJ1-2; tentative D call: TRBD1 (5 bases). V lost 0 bases and J lost 8, with 20 bases in between. CDR3 length: 16 amino acids. CDR1 is SGHKS, CDR2 YYEKEE, per germline (reference sequence). CDR3 region: CASSLGGVLGHWGYTF. The CDR3 DNA sequence: TGTGCCAGCAGCTTGGGAGGAGTCCTGGGGCATTGGGGCTACACCTTC.

The rearrangement joins TRBV24-1 to TRBJ2-7; tentatively, D is TRBD2 (6 bases). CDR1 KGHDR and CDR2 SFDVKD come from the germline V gene. V was trimmed by 0 bases and J by 5 bases, leaving 16 bases between them. The CDR3 consists of 16 residues. CDR3 bases: TGTGCCACCAGTGATTTGACGGCAGGGACTTGGAACGAGCAGTACGTC. It specifies CATSDLTAGTWNEQYV.

This clone occurred once. This sequence joins TRBV27 and TRBJ1-5; unclear D gene. Germline V CDR1 and CDR2: MNHEY, SMNVEV (reference sequence). The CDR3 covers 15 residues. The ends were cut back, 1 base at V and 5 bases at J, with 12 bases in the middle. CDR3 protein: CASSLLGQAYQPQHF. CDR3 sequence (DNA): TGTGCCAGCAGTTTATTAGGCCAGGCCTATCAGCCCCAGCATTTT.

This rearrangement joins TRBV5-6 to TRBJ1-3; 7 bases line up with TRBD1. V shed 3 bases and J 0 bases; nucleotides not matched to a gene: 6. The CDR3 length is 16 residues. The germline V gene has CDR1 SGHDT and CDR2 YYEEEE. The CDR3 nucleotides are TGTGCCAGCAGCTATAACCGGGACAGCTCTGGAAACACCATATATTTT. Protein: CASSYNRDSSGNTIYF.

This chain connects TRBV19 to TRBJ1-5, with D unresolved. The CDR3 consists of 15 residues. Trimming took 10 bases from V and 1 from J, leaving 17 bases between them. Looked up from germline, CDR1 is LNHDA and CDR2 is SQIVND (reference sequence). Here the CDR3 reads CATRPIISSNQPQHF. CDR3 nucleotide sequence: TGTGCCACCCGCCCAATTATTAGCAGCAATCAGCCCCAGCATTTT.

The sample holds one count of this clone. The CDR3 spells CASSFTGATEAFF. DNA of the CDR3: TGTGCCAGCAGTTTTACAGGGGCCACTGAAGCTTTCTTT. The J gene is TRBJ1-1, the V gene TRBV6-5, with 7 bases that match TRBD1. This CDR3 has 13 amino acids. Germline CDR1 is MNHEY and CDR2 is SVGAGI. V trimming: 4 bases; J trimming: 4 bases; junction bases outside the gene matches: 3.

This CDR3 is CASSPRSNIQYF. The CDR3 DNA is TGTGCCAGCAGCCCCCGGTCGAACATTCAGTACTTC. This sequence joins TRBV7-2 and TRBJ2-4, with unresolved D. The CDR3 runs to 12 residues. The V gene lost 5 bases and the J gene lost 7 bases, with 9 bases spanning the gap. CDR1 is SGHTA and CDR2 is FQGNSA in the germline V gene.

The rearrangement links TRBV4-1 to TRBJ2-3; 15 positions agree with TRBD2. CDR3 length equals 21 residues. J gave up 2 bases and V 5 bases, and 17 bases lay outside the gene matches. Germline CDR1 and CDR2: MGHRA and YSYEKL. CDR3 residues: CASSAILGLAGGTAFTDTQYF. The CDR3 DNA sequence: TGCGCCAGCAGCGCCATACTCGGACTAGCGGGGGGGACAGCCTTCACAGATACGCAGTATTTT.

The table lists this clone with a count of one. The rearrangement links TRBV30 to TRBJ1-5, with a weak D call TRBD1 (5 bases). Germline-derived CDR1 and CDR2 are GTSNPN and SVGIG (reference sequence). V shed 2 bases and J shed 4 bases, with 12 bases lying between them. This CDR3 is built from 14 residues. The CDR3 loop reads CAWSQGQGNQPQHF. The CDR3 DNA is TGTGCCTGGAGTCAAGGGCAGGGAAATCAGCCCCAGCATTTT.

The chain has TRBV19 and TRBJ1-5; 7 positions match TRBD1. CDR1 is LNHDA and CDR2 is SQIVND in the germline V gene (reference sequence). This CDR3 comprises 14 residues. J lost 7 bases, V lost 6 bases, and 9 bases had no gene match. This chain's CDR3 is CASRIRQGGQPQHF. For the CDR3, the DNA is TGTGCCAGTAGAATTCGGCAGGGGGGACAGCCCCAGCATTTT.

The table lists this clone with a count of one. The chain combines TRBV5-1 with TRBJ1-5; a weak D match, TRBD1 (6 bases). The CDR3 loop spans 14 amino acids. Trimming pared 4 bases from V and 9 bases from J, leaving 17 bases between. The germline CDR1 and CDR2 sequences are SGHRS and YFSETQ. CDR3 nucleotides: TGCGCCAGCAGCCCAAATACAGGGTTGGTGCCCCAGCATTTT. It encodes CASSPNTGLVPQHF.